These T cell receptor beta chains were read from a single sample in a study of cytomegalovirus exposure and HLA in healthy donors. TCRdb's copy holds only in-frame clones and misses some; the assay was immunoSEQ multiplex PCR. The data contain some 100,000 clones, more than 75% of them seen just once; the ten biggest clones take up roughly an eighth. The sample taken for sequencing was PBMCs. The receptor source for this set is a middle-aged woman in good health and CMV-seropositive. Each CDR3 is given with its conserved first and last residue. The order of the fields is clone size, V gene, D gene, J gene, CDR3 DNA, CDR3 protein. A D gene is named only where the DNA matches it firmly. Not every row has a clone size; where given, it reads once, few, many or a size class.

clone_size: -
v_call: TRBV7-2
d_call: TRBD1
j_call: TRBJ1-2
cdr3_nt: TGTGCCAGCAGTTACAGACAGGGATCCTATGGCTACACCTTC
cdr3_aa: CASSYRQGSYGYTF

clone_size: -
v_call: TRBV6-1
d_call: -
j_call: TRBJ2-7
cdr3_nt: TGTGCCAGCAGTGAAGGTGACAGGCTATCCTCCTACGAGCAGTACTTC
cdr3_aa: CASSEGDRLSSYEQYF

clone_size: once
v_call: TRBV6-6
d_call: -
j_call: TRBJ1-2
cdr3_nt: TGTGCCAGCAGTTACTGGGCAGGAGGCAACTATGGCTACACCTTC
cdr3_aa: CASSYWAGGNYGYTF

clone_size: few
v_call: TRBV30
d_call: -
j_call: TRBJ1-2
cdr3_nt: TGTGCCTGGAGTGTACTAGTAGCTAACTATGGCTACACCTTC
cdr3_aa: CAWSVLVANYGYTF

clone_size: -
v_call: TRBV10-2
d_call: -
j_call: TRBJ2-5
cdr3_nt: TGCGCCAGCAGTGAGGTGGGGAGGACCCAGTACTTC
cdr3_aa: CASSEVGRTQYF

clone_size: -
v_call: TRBV5-1
d_call: -
j_call: TRBJ2-1
cdr3_nt: TGCGCCAGCAGCCTCCCACTAGAAGCCCGGGCAAGCTCCTACAATGAGCAGTTCTTC
cdr3_aa: CASSLPLEARASSYNEQFF

clone_size: few
v_call: TRBV5-1
d_call: TRBD2
j_call: TRBJ2-7
cdr3_nt: TGCGCCAGCAGCTTGGGGGCTAGCGGAAGCTCCTACGAGCAGTACTTC
cdr3_aa: CASSLGASGSSYEQYF

clone_size: -
v_call: TRBV6-5
d_call: TRBD2
j_call: TRBJ2-7
cdr3_nt: TGTGCCAGCAGTCTACTAGCGGGGGGCTCCTACGAGCAGTACTTC
cdr3_aa: CASSLLAGGSYEQYF

clone_size: -
v_call: TRBV6-1
d_call: -
j_call: TRBJ1-6
cdr3_nt: TGTGCCAGCAGCGCCCGGGGGACCGTGAATTCACCCCTCCACTTT
cdr3_aa: CASSARGTVNSPLHF

clone_size: few
v_call: TRBV19
d_call: -
j_call: TRBJ2-1
cdr3_nt: TGTGCCAGTAGTATATGGCCGGCGGGGTTGTCTTACAATGAGCAGTTCTTC
cdr3_aa: CASSIWPAGLSYNEQFF

clone_size: -
v_call: TRBV2
d_call: TRBD2
j_call: TRBJ2-3
cdr3_nt: TGTGCCAGCAGCCAGCGGGGGGGCCGGGGCACAGATACGCAGTATTTT
cdr3_aa: CASSQRGGRGTDTQYF

clone_size: -
v_call: TRBV9
d_call: -
j_call: TRBJ2-7
cdr3_nt: TGTGCCAGCAGCGTAGGACCAGAGGGCTACGAGCAGTACTTC
cdr3_aa: CASSVGPEGYEQYF

clone_size: -
v_call: TRBV6-5
d_call: TRBD1
j_call: TRBJ1-1
cdr3_nt: TGTGCCAGCAGTCCGTGGGACAGGGTACGCGCTGAAGCTTTCTTT
cdr3_aa: CASSPWDRVRAEAFF

clone_size: few
v_call: TRBV29-1
d_call: -
j_call: TRBJ2-1
cdr3_nt: TGCAGCGTTGGGGAGTATGCTGACAATGAGCAGTTCTTC
cdr3_aa: CSVGEYADNEQFF

clone_size: -
v_call: TRBV11-2
d_call: -
j_call: TRBJ2-5
cdr3_nt: TGTGCCAGCAGCTCAGTACTAGGGGGAAAGACCCAGTACTTC
cdr3_aa: CASSSVLGGKTQYF

clone_size: few
v_call: TRBV5-1
d_call: -
j_call: TRBJ2-1
cdr3_nt: TGCGCCAGCAGCTTGGCGGTATACAATGAGCAGTTCTTC
cdr3_aa: CASSLAVYNEQFF

clone_size: -
v_call: TRBV6-5
d_call: -
j_call: TRBJ1-2
cdr3_nt: TGTGCCAGCAGTTATGGGCAGAGTAACTATGGCTACACCTTC
cdr3_aa: CASSYGQSNYGYTF

clone_size: -
v_call: TRBV2
d_call: -
j_call: TRBJ2-1
cdr3_nt: TGTGCCAGCAGGCAGTACAATGAGCAGTTCTTC
cdr3_aa: CASRQYNEQFF

clone_size: -
v_call: TRBV5-6
d_call: TRBD1
j_call: TRBJ1-5
cdr3_nt: TGTGCCAGCAGCGCGACAGGGGGCGCGAGCAATCAGCCCCAGCATTTT
cdr3_aa: CASSATGGASNQPQHF

clone_size: -
v_call: TRBV29-1
d_call: -
j_call: TRBJ1-2
cdr3_nt: TGCAGCGTTGAGAGGGCAAGCTCTAACTATGGCTACACCTTC
cdr3_aa: CSVERASSNYGYTF

clone_size: once
v_call: TRBV14
d_call: -
j_call: TRBJ2-1
cdr3_nt: TGTGCCAGCAGCCAGGAGGTTTACAATGAGCAGTTCTTC
cdr3_aa: CASSQEVYNEQFF

clone_size: -
v_call: TRBV29-1
d_call: -
j_call: TRBJ1-1
cdr3_nt: TGCAGCGTTGATCAGGGGATAGGCACTGAAGCTTTCTTT
cdr3_aa: CSVDQGIGTEAFF

clone_size: -
v_call: TRBV7-6
d_call: TRBD1
j_call: TRBJ1-1
cdr3_nt: TGTGCCAGCAGCTTAGGGCGACAGGGGATAATCTTT
cdr3_aa: CASSLGRQGIIF

clone_size: -
v_call: TRBV12-5
d_call: -
j_call: TRBJ1-1
cdr3_nt: TGTGCTAGTGGTACAGACCTGAACACTGAAGCTTTCTTT
cdr3_aa: CASGTDLNTEAFF

clone_size: -
v_call: TRBV2
d_call: TRBD2
j_call: TRBJ2-3
cdr3_nt: TGTGCCAGCAGTATTGGACTAGCGGGGTCAGATACGCAGTATTTT
cdr3_aa: CASSIGLAGSDTQYF

clone_size: -
v_call: TRBV7-2
d_call: TRBD2
j_call: TRBJ2-1
cdr3_nt: TGTGCCAGCAGCTTAGTCGGGACTAGCGGTACAGATGAGCAGTTCTTC
cdr3_aa: CASSLVGTSGTDEQFF

clone_size: -
v_call: TRBV7-9
d_call: TRBD1
j_call: TRBJ2-1
cdr3_nt: TGTGCCGGCCGGACAGGGGACAATGAGCAGTTCTTC
cdr3_aa: CAGRTGDNEQFF

clone_size: -
v_call: TRBV6-4
d_call: -
j_call: TRBJ1-2
cdr3_nt: TGTGCCAGCAGCCCGGACAGCGGACCCTATGGCTACACCTTC
cdr3_aa: CASSPDSGPYGYTF

clone_size: -
v_call: TRBV10-2
d_call: -
j_call: TRBJ2-5
cdr3_nt: TGCGCCAGCAGTCTCTCCGTGGCAGGGCTAGAGACCCAGTACTTC
cdr3_aa: CASSLSVAGLETQYF

clone_size: -
v_call: TRBV6-1
d_call: TRBD1
j_call: TRBJ1-2
cdr3_nt: TGTGCCAGCAGTGAAGAGGACAGGGGGTATGGCTACACCTTC
cdr3_aa: CASSEEDRGYGYTF

clone_size: few
v_call: TRBV19
d_call: TRBD1
j_call: TRBJ1-4
cdr3_nt: TGTGCCAGTAGTCCCTCCGGGACAGCAAATGAAAAACTGTTTTTT
cdr3_aa: CASSPSGTANEKLFF

clone_size: -
v_call: TRBV5-1
d_call: TRBD2
j_call: TRBJ2-3
cdr3_nt: TGCGCCAGCCGAAGCGGGGGGGAAAGCACAGATACGCAGTATTTT
cdr3_aa: CASRSGGESTDTQYF

clone_size: once
v_call: TRBV10-3
d_call: -
j_call: TRBJ2-5
cdr3_nt: TGTGCCATCACTAAGACAGTACAAGAGACCCAGTACTTC
cdr3_aa: CAITKTVQETQYF

clone_size: once
v_call: TRBV30
d_call: -
j_call: TRBJ1-1
cdr3_nt: TGTGCCTGGAGGCCGGACTGGAAGAACACTGAAGCTTTCTTT
cdr3_aa: CAWRPDWKNTEAFF

clone_size: -
v_call: TRBV6-1
d_call: TRBD1
j_call: TRBJ1-5
cdr3_nt: TGTGCCAGCGCTCCGGGACAGGGCAATCAGCCCCAGCATTTT
cdr3_aa: CASAPGQGNQPQHF

clone_size: -
v_call: TRBV11-2
d_call: TRBD1
j_call: TRBJ2-7
cdr3_nt: TGTGCCAGCAGCTTGGGGCTAGGGACAGCTTCCTACGAGCAGTACTTC
cdr3_aa: CASSLGLGTASYEQYF

clone_size: -
v_call: TRBV6-1
d_call: TRBD1
j_call: TRBJ1-5
cdr3_nt: TGTGCCAGCAGCCCCGGGACAGGGGGAAATCAGCCCCAGCATTTT
cdr3_aa: CASSPGTGGNQPQHF

clone_size: once
v_call: TRBV29-1
d_call: TRBD1
j_call: TRBJ1-2
cdr3_nt: TGCAGCGTTGGGGACAGGTTACATGGCTACACCTTC
cdr3_aa: CSVGDRLHGYTF

clone_size: few
v_call: TRBV19
d_call: -
j_call: TRBJ1-2
cdr3_nt: TGTGCCAGTAGTATAGCAACAGGAACCTATGGCTACACCTTC
cdr3_aa: CASSIATGTYGYTF

clone_size: -
v_call: TRBV6-5
d_call: TRBD2
j_call: TRBJ2-3
cdr3_nt: TGTGCCAGCAGTTACGCGGGGGTCACAGATACGCAGTATTTT
cdr3_aa: CASSYAGVTDTQYF

clone_size: -
v_call: TRBV5-4
d_call: -
j_call: TRBJ1-6
cdr3_nt: TGTGCCAGCAGCGTGTCCGGGGTAAAAAATTCACCCCTCCACTTT
cdr3_aa: CASSVSGVKNSPLHF

clone_size: -
v_call: TRBV7-9
d_call: -
j_call: TRBJ2-2
cdr3_nt: TGTGCCAGCAACATTCTGGGGGGCACCGGGGAGCTGTTTTTT
cdr3_aa: CASNILGGTGELFF

clone_size: -
v_call: TRBV19
d_call: -
j_call: TRBJ2-1
cdr3_nt: TGTGCCAGTAGTGGAAGGGGAAATGAGCAGTTCTTC
cdr3_aa: CASSGRGNEQFF

clone_size: -
v_call: TRBV7-2
d_call: TRBD2
j_call: TRBJ2-5
cdr3_nt: TGTGCCAGCAGGGGACTAGCGGGGGAAGAGACCCAGTACTTC
cdr3_aa: CASRGLAGEETQYF

clone_size: once
v_call: TRBV1
d_call: -
j_call: TRBJ2-7
cdr3_nt: TGCACCAGCAGCCCCGGGGACTTCTACGAGCAGTACTTC
cdr3_aa: CTSSPGDFYEQYF

clone_size: -
v_call: TRBV5-1
d_call: -
j_call: TRBJ2-7
cdr3_nt: TGCGCCAGCAGCCCACAAACCGACGGGTACGAGCAGTACTTC
cdr3_aa: CASSPQTDGYEQYF

clone_size: few
v_call: TRBV19
d_call: -
j_call: TRBJ1-5
cdr3_nt: TGTGCCAGTAGTATCGACTATTATAGCAATCAGCCCCAGCATTTT
cdr3_aa: CASSIDYYSNQPQHF

clone_size: -
v_call: TRBV5-1
d_call: -
j_call: TRBJ2-7
cdr3_nt: TGCGCCAGCAGTGAACAGGGCTACGAGCAGTACTTC
cdr3_aa: CASSEQGYEQYF

clone_size: -
v_call: TRBV28
d_call: TRBD2
j_call: TRBJ2-2
cdr3_nt: TGTGCCAGCAGCCTTAGCGGGGGGGCGGCCGGGGAGCTGTTTTTT
cdr3_aa: CASSLSGGAAGELFF

clone_size: few
v_call: TRBV25-1
d_call: TRBD2
j_call: TRBJ2-5
cdr3_nt: TGTGCCAGCAGCTTAACGGGGGGGCGAGAGACCCAGTACTTC
cdr3_aa: CASSLTGGRETQYF

clone_size: -
v_call: TRBV2
d_call: -
j_call: TRBJ1-2
cdr3_nt: TGTGCCAGCAGCAGAGGTGGACAGAGGCATGGCTACACCTTC
cdr3_aa: CASSRGGQRHGYTF

clone_size: -
v_call: TRBV6-5
d_call: -
j_call: TRBJ1-6
cdr3_nt: TGTGCCAGCAGTTACTCGATCAGGGGAGAGGCACCCCTCCACTTT
cdr3_aa: CASSYSIRGEAPLHF

clone_size: -
v_call: TRBV14
d_call: -
j_call: TRBJ1-1
cdr3_nt: TGTGCCAGCAGCCAAGACTCTTTGATGACTGGCCGCGGTGTGAGCACTGAAGCTTTCTTT
cdr3_aa: CASSQDSLMTGRGVSTEAFF

clone_size: -
v_call: TRBV10-3
d_call: -
j_call: TRBJ1-1
cdr3_nt: TGTGCCATCACCAACAGGGAAGGGAACACTGAAGCTTTCTTT
cdr3_aa: CAITNREGNTEAFF

clone_size: once
v_call: TRBV7-2
d_call: -
j_call: TRBJ2-7
cdr3_nt: TGTGCCAGCAGCTTGACGACTTCAGGGAACTACGAGCAGTACTTC
cdr3_aa: CASSLTTSGNYEQYF

clone_size: few
v_call: TRBV5-1
d_call: -
j_call: TRBJ2-5
cdr3_nt: TGCGCCAGCAGCTTGGTAGGGGGACCGGAGACCCAGTACTTC
cdr3_aa: CASSLVGGPETQYF

clone_size: once
v_call: TRBV7-8
d_call: TRBD1
j_call: TRBJ1-5
cdr3_nt: TGTGCCAGCAGCGAACAGGGGACTCAGCCCCAGCATTTT
cdr3_aa: CASSEQGTQPQHF

clone_size: -
v_call: TRBV9
d_call: -
j_call: TRBJ1-2
cdr3_nt: TGTGCCAGCAGCGCCCAGAAATATGGCTACACCTTC
cdr3_aa: CASSAQKYGYTF

clone_size: -
v_call: TRBV4-1
d_call: -
j_call: TRBJ1-1
cdr3_nt: TGCGCCAGCAGCCAGGCAGCGGGACCGCGGGACACTGAAGCTTTCTTT
cdr3_aa: CASSQAAGPRDTEAFF

clone_size: -
v_call: TRBV11-1
d_call: TRBD1
j_call: TRBJ2-7
cdr3_nt: TGTGCCAGCAGCTCGGGACAGAGTTTCCACGAGCAGTACTTC
cdr3_aa: CASSSGQSFHEQYF